The 16 T cell receptor beta chains given below trace back to one sample, sequenced in a study of blood T cell repertoires in COVID-19. Only in-frame clones appear in the TCRdb table, and some are missing; sequencing was by immunoSEQ multiplex PCR. This repertoire shows 160,000 or so clones, around 81% found once; its top ten account for roughly 9.6%. Sequencing was carried out using peripheral blood. These receptor sequences come from a man aged 55 to 70 with active or convalescent COVID-19.

This clone was detected only a few times. The rearrangement uses TRBV7-9 and TRBJ2-3; D is undetermined. CDR3 length: 12 amino acids. CDR1 and CDR2 from the germline V gene are SEHNR and FQNEAQ (reference sequence). V lost 0 bases and J lost 6, with 4 bases in between. In DNA, the CDR3 is TGTGCCAGCAGCTTAGCCTCTGATACGCAGTATTTT. Residues: CASSLASDTQYF.

The chain recombines TRBV3-1 (or the pseudogene TRBV3-2) with TRBJ1-6, with a possible D match to TRBD1 (5 bases). The V and J ends lost 4 bases and 10 bases respectively, with 20 bases between them. The CDR3 is 16 residues long. The germline V gene encodes CDR1 LGHDT and CDR2 YNNKEL (reference sequence). The CDR3 is CASSLTQGGWGSPLHF. CDR3 coding DNA: TGTGCCAGCAGCCTAACCCAGGGAGGGTGGGGATCACCCCTCCACTTT.

The chain has TRBV19 and TRBJ2-7; the match to TRBD1 covers 9 bases. CDR3 length: 18 residues. Germline assignment: CDR1 LNHDA and CDR2 SQIVND (reference sequence). After removal of 4 bases from V and 4 bases from J, the junction contained 17 bases not matched to a gene. The CDR3 spells CASSTNAEGQGRRYEQYF. CDR3 bases: TGTGCCAGTAGTACGAACGCCGAAGGACAGGGGAGAAGGTACGAGCAGTACTTC. Filled out from reference TRBV19 and TRBJ2-7, the complete variable domain reads DGGITQSPKYLFRKEGQNVTLSCEQNLNHDAMYWYRQDPGQGLRLIYYSQIVNDFQKGDIAEGYSVSREKKESFPLTVTSAQKNPTAFYLCASSTNAEGQGRRYEQYFGPGTRLTVT.

The J gene is TRBJ1-1, the V gene TRBV6-2 or TRBV6-3, with TRBD1 identical over 12 bases. The V gene end was trimmed by 5 bases and the J gene end by 4 bases; junction bases not matched to a gene: 8. CDR1 and CDR2 from the germline V gene are MNHEY and SVGEGT. The CDR3 spans 16 residues. CDR3 sequence reads: CASSDGTGGWGTEAFF. The CDR3 bases are TGTGCCAGCAGTGACGGGACAGGGGGCTGGGGCACTGAAGCTTTCTTT.

This clone was observed a handful of times. This chain connects TRBV6-5 to TRBJ1-2, with TRBD1 matching over 7 bases. CDR3 length equals 12 residues. CDR1 MNHEY and CDR2 SVGAGI come from the germline V gene. The V and J ends lost 5 bases and 8 bases, in that order; junction bases with no gene match: 5. The CDR3 loop is CASSRDREGYTF. In DNA form, the CDR3 reads TGTGCCAGCAGTCGAGACAGGGAAGGCTACACCTTC.

The sample holds a few counts of this clone. This chain connects TRBV9 to TRBJ1-1; a possible D gene is TRBD1 (5 bases). Germline V CDR1 and CDR2: SGDLS, YYNGEE. V was cut by 0 bases and J by 4 bases, with 22 bases left in between. The CDR3 loop spans 18 amino acids. The CDR3 region has the DNA TGTGCCAGCAGCGTAGAAGACAGATTGAACACTTTGGGCACTGAAGCTTTCTTT. Its protein product is CASSVEDRLNTLGTEAFF.

The CDR3 DNA sequence: TGTGCCAGCAGCTTTAGGGACAGGAGCACCGGGGAGCTGTTTTTT. As protein: CASSFRDRSTGELFF. This rearrangement joins TRBV5-6 to TRBJ2-2; 8 positions agree with TRBD1. The CDR3 loop spans 15 amino acids. Germline V gene sequence: CDR1 SGHDT, CDR2 YYEEEE. V was pared by 2 bases and J by 4 bases, with 4 bases of the junction left unmatched. Supplemented by reference TRBV5-6 and TRBJ2-2, the full variable domain reads DAGVTQSPTHLIKTRGQQVTLRCSPKSGHDTVSWYQQALGQGPQFIFQYYEEEERQRGNFPDRFSGHQFPNYSSELNVNALLLGDSALYLCASSFRDRSTGELFFGEGSRLTVL.

The rearrangement uses TRBV15 and TRBJ1-5; D ambiguous. Trimming shortened V by 3 bases and J by 7 bases, and 10 bases separated the two germline ends. The V gene's germline CDR1 is LNHNV and CDR2 YYDKDF (reference sequence). The CDR3 contains 13 residues. The CDR3: CATSSRSVQPQHF. The CDR3, as DNA: TGTGCCACCAGCAGTAGATCCGTACAGCCCCAGCATTTT.

V and J are TRBV19 and TRBJ1-5; D is undetermined. This CDR3 contains 15 residues. The V end lost 3 bases, the J end lost 4 bases, and 13 bases lay between the germline ends. Looked up from germline, CDR1 is LNHDA and CDR2 is SQIVND (reference sequence). The CDR3 reads CASSMGGKGNQPQHF. The CDR3 DNA reads TGTGCCAGTAGTATGGGAGGGAAAGGGAATCAGCCCCAGCATTTT.

The J gene is TRBJ2-3, the V gene TRBV5-1, with 8 bases fitting TRBD1. Trimming cost V 4 bases and J 13 bases; bases outside gene matches: 8. The CDR3 extends over 12 amino acids. Per the germline V gene, CDR1 is SGHRS and CDR2 is YFSETQ. The CDR3 region has the DNA TGCGCCAGCAGCCCCGACAGGGGAAATGAGTATTTT. Translation gives CASSPDRGNEYF.

J is TRBJ1-4 and V is TRBV6-4; TRBD1 is a possible D gene (6 bases). This CDR3 is built from 15 residues. CDR1 MRHNA and CDR2 SNTAGT come from the germline V gene. The germline V and J ends were trimmed by 7 bases and 0 bases, with 12 bases remaining between them. This CDR3 is CASKPKGATNEKLFF. The CDR3 nucleotides read TGTGCCAGCAAACCGAAGGGGGCAACTAATGAAAAACTGTTTTTT.

The V call is TRBV3-1 (or the pseudogene TRBV3-2), the J call TRBJ1-2; TRBD1 is a possible D gene (6 bases). The CDR3 loop spans 15 amino acids. The germline V and J ends were trimmed by 4 bases and 7 bases, with 19 bases remaining between them. Per germline, CDR1 LGHDT and CDR2 YNNKEL (reference sequence). CDR3 region: CASSRRLGARLGYTF. Here the CDR3 DNA reads TGTGCCAGCAGCCGGCGTCTGGGGGCGCGGCTTGGCTACACCTTC.

The V gene is TRBV25-1, the J gene TRBJ1-2, with a tentative D call TRBD1 (5 bases). Germline V CDR1 and CDR2: MGHDK, SYGVNS. The CDR3 consists of 13 residues. The V end was cut by 2 bases, the J end by 8 bases, with 12 bases between. The CDR3 DNA is TGTGCCAGCAGTGAACAGGGAATCGGGGGCTACACCTTC. Translation: CASSEQGIGGYTF.

The V call is TRBV6-1, the J call TRBJ2-7; 7 positions match TRBD2. V lost 2 bases to trimming and J lost 3 bases; unmatched junction nucleotides: 13. This CDR3 region has 17 residues. Germline V CDR1 and CDR2: MNHNS, SASEGT. The CDR3 loop reads CASSEPPGGARHYEQYF. The CDR3 DNA sequence: TGTGCCAGCAGTGAACCCCCGGGAGGCGCGAGACACTACGAGCAGTACTTC.

The V call is TRBV14, the J call TRBJ2-7, with TRBD1 identical over 8 bases. CDR1 and CDR2 from the germline V gene are SGHDN and FVKESK. CDR3 length equals 15 residues. Trimming took 4 bases from V and 2 from J; bases not matched to a gene: 7. CDR3 amino acids: CASSLRTGGTYEQYF. CDR3 nucleotide sequence: TGTGCCAGCAGCCTCAGAACAGGGGGGACCTACGAGCAGTACTTC.

CDR3 sequence (DNA): TGCGCCAGCAGGAGGACTAGCGGGGACTACGAGCAGTACTTC. It yields the protein CASRRTSGDYEQYF. The chain links TRBV10-2 to TRBJ2-7; 12 bases align to TRBD2. The length of the CDR3 is 14 residues. J lost 3 bases, V lost 6 bases, and 3 bases had no gene match. The germline CDR1 and CDR2 sequences are WSHSY and SAAADI.